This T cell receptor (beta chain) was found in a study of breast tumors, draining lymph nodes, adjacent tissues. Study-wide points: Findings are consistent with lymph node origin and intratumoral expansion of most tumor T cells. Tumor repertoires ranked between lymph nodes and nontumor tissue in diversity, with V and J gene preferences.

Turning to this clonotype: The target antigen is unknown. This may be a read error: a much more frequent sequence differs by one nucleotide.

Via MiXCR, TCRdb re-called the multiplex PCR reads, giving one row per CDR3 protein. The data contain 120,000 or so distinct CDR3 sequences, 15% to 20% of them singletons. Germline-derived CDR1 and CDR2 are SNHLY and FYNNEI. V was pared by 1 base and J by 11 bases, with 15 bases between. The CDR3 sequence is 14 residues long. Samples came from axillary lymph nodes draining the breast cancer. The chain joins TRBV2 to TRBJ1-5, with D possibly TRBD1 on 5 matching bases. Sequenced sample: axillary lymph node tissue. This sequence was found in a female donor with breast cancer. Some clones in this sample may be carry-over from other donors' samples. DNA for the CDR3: TGTGCCAGCAGTGAAGGGACTTTCAGACAGTCCCAGCATTTT. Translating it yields CASSEGTFRQSQHF.